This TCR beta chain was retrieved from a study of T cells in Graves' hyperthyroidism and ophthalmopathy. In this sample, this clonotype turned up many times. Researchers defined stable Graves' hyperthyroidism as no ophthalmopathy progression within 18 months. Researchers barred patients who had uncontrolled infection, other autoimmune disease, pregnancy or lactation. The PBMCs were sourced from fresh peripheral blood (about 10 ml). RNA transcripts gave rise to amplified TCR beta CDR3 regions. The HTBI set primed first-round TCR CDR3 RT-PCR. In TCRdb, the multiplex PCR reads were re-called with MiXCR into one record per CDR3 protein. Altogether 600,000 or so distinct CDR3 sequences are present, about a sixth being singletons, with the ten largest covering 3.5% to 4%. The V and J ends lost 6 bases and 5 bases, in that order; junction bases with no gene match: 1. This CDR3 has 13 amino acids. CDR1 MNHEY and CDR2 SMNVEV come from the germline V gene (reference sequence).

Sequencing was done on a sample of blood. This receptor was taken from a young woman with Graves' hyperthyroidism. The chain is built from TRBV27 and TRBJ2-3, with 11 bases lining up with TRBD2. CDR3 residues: CASRLAGVDTQYF. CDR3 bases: TGTGCCAGCAGACTAGCGGGAGTAGATACGCAGTATTTT.